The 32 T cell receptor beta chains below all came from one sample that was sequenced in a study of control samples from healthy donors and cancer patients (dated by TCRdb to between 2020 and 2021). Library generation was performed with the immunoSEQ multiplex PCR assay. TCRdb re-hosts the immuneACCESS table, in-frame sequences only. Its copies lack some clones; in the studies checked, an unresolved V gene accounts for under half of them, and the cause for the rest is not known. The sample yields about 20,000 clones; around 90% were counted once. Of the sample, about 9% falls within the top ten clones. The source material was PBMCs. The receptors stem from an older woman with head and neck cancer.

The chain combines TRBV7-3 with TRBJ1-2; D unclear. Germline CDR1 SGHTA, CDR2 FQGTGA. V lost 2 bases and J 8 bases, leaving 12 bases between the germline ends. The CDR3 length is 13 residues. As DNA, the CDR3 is TGTGCCAGCAGCTTAGAACGGGGTCTCGGCTACACCTTC. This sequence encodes CASSLERGLGYTF.

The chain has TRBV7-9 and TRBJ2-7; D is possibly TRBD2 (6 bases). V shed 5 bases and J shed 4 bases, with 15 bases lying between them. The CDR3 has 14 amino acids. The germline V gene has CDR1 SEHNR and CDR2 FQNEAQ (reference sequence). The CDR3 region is CASSTTTSSYEQYF. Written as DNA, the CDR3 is TGTGCCAGCAGCACCACGACTAGTTCTTACGAGCAGTACTTC.

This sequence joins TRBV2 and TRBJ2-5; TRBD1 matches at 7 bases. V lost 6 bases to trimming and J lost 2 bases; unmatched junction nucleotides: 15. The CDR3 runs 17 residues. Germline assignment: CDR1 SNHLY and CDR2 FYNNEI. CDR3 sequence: CASSRGVGQGVQETQYF. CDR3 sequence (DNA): TGTGCCAGCAGCAGGGGAGTAGGGCAGGGGGTTCAAGAGACCCAGTACTTC.

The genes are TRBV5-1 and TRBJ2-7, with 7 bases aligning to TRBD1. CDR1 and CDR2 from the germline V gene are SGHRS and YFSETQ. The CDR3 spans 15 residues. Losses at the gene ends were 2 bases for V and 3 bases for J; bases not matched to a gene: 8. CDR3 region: CASSFGTARYYEQYF. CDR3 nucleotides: TGCGCCAGCAGCTTCGGGACAGCACGATACTACGAGCAGTACTTC.

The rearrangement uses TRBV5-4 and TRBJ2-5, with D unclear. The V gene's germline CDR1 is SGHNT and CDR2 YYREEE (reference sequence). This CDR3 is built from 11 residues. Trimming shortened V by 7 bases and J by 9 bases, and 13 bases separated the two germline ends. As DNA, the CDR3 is TGTGCCAGCGGGGATACGGAGTCCCAGTACTTC. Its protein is CASGDTESQYF.

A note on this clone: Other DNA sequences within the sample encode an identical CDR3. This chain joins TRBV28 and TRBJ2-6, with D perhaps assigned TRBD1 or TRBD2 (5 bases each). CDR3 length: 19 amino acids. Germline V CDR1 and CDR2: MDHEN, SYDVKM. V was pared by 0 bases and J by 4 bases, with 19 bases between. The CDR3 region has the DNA TGTGCCAGCAGTTTATGGGGGGTAAAAGAAACGGGGGGGGCCAACGTCCTGACTTTC. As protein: CASSLWGVKETGGANVLTF.

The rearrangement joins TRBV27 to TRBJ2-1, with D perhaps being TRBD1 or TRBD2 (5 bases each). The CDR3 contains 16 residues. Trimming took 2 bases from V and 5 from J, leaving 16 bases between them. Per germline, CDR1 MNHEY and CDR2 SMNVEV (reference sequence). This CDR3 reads CASSLNRRLRDNEQFF. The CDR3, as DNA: TGTGCCAGCAGTTTAAACAGGAGGCTCAGGGACAATGAGCAGTTCTTC.

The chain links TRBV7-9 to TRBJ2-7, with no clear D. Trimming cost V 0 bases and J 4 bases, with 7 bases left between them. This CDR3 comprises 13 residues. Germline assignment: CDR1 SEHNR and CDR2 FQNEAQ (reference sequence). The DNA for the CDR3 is TGTGCCAGCAGCTTAGCAGGGAAGTACGAGCAGTACTTC. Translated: CASSLAGKYEQYF.

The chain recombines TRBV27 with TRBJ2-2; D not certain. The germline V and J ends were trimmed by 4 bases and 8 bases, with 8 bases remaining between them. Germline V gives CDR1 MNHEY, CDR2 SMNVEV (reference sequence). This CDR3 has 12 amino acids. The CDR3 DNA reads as TGTGCCAGCAGTTACCTTGGGGGGGAGCTGTTTTTT. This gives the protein CASSYLGGELFF.

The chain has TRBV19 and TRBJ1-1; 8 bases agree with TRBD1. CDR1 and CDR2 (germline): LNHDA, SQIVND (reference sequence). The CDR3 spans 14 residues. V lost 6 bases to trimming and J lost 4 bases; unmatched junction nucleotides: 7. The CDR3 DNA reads TGTGCCAGTAGGGCTCAGGGGGCGATCACTGAAGCTTTCTTT. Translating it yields CASRAQGAITEAFF.

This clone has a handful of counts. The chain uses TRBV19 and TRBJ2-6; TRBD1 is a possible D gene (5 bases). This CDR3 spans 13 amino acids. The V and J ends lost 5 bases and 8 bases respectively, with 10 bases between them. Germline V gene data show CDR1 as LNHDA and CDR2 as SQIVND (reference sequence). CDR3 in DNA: TGTGCCAGTAGTCCCCTGGGGCCCAACGTCCTGACTTTC. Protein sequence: CASSPLGPNVLTF.

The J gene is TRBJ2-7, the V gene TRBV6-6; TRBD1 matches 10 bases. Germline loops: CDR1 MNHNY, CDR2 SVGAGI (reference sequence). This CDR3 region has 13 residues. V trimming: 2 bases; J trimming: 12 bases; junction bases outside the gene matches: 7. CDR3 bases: TGTGCCAGCAGTTACGGGACAGGGGCGAGCAGGTACTTC. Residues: CASSYGTGASRYF.

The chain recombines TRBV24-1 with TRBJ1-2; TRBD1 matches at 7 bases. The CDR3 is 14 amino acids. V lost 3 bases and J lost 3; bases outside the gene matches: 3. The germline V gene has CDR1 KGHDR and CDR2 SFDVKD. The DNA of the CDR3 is TGTGCCACCAGTGATGTGGGGACAGACTATGGCTACACCTTC. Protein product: CATSDVGTDYGYTF.

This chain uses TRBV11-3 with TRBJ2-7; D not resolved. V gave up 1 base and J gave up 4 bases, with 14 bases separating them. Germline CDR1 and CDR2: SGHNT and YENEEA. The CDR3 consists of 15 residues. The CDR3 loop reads CASSLGPDPHYEQYF. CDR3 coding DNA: TGTGCCAGCAGCTTAGGGCCTGACCCCCATTACGAGCAGTACTTC.

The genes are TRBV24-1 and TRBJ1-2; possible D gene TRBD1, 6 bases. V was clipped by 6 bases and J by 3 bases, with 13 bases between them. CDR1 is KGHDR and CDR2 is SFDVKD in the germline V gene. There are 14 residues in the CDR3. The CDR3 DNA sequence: TGTGCCACCAGTCCTTCAGGGGCTTACTATGGCTACACCTTC. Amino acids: CATSPSGAYYGYTF.

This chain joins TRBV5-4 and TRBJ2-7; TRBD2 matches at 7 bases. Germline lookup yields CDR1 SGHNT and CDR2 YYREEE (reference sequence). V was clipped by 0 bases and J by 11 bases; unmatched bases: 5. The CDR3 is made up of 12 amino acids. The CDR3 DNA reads TGTGCCAGCAGCTTGGGGGGGGGACGGGAGTACTTC. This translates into CASSLGGGREYF.

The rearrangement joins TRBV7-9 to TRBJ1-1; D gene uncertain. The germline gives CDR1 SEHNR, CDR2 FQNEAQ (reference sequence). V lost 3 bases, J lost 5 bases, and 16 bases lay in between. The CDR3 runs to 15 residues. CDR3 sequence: CASSFQSVPGTEAFF. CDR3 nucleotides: TGTGCCAGCAGCTTCCAGTCGGTCCCGGGGACTGAAGCTTTCTTT. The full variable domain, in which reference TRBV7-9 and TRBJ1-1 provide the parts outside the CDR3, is DTGVSQNPRHKITKRGQNVTFRCDPISEHNRLYWYRQTLGQGPEFLTYFQNEAQLEKSRLLSDRFSAERPKGSFSTLEIQRTEQGDSAMYLCASSFQSVPGTEAFFGQGTRLTVV.

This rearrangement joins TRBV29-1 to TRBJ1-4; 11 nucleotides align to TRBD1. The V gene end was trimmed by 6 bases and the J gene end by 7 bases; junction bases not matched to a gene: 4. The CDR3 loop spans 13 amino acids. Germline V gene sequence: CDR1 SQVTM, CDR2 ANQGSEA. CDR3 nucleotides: TGCAGCGTGGGACAGGGGGGGAGTGAAAAACTGTTTTTT. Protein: CSVGQGGSEKLFF.

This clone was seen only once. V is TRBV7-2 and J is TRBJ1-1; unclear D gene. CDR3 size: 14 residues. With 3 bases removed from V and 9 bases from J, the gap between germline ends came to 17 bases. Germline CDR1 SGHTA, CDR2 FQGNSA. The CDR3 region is CASSLTLDGLKAFF. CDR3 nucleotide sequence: TGTGCCAGCAGCTTGACCTTGGACGGGTTGAAAGCTTTCTTT. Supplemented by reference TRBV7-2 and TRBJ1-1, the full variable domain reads GAGVSQSPSNKVTEKGKDVELRCDPISGHTALYWYRQSLGQGLEFLIYFQGNSAPDKSGLPSDRFSAERTGGSVSTLTIQRTQQEDSAVYLCASSLTLDGLKAFFGQGTRLTVV.

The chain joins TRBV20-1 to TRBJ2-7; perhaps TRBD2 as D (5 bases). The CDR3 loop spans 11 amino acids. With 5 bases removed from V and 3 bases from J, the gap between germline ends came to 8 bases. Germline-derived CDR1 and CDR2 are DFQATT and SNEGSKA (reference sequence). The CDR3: CSAPLVYEQYF. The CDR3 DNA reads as TGCAGTGCTCCACTAGTCTACGAGCAGTACTTC.

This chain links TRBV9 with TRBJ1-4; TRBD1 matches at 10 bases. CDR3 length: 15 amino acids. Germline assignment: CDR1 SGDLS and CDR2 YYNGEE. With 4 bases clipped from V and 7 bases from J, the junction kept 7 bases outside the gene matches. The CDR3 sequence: CASSPGTGVFEKLFF. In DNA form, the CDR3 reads TGTGCCAGCAGCCCCGGGACAGGGGTGTTTGAAAAACTGTTTTTT.

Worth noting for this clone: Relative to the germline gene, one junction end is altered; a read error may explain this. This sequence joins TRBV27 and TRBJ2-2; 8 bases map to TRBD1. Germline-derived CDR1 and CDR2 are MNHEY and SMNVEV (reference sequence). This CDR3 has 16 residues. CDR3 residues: CASSLGAGGSTGELSF. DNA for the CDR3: TGTGCCAGCAGTTTAGGCGCAGGGGGCTCCACCGGGGAGCTGTCTTTT.

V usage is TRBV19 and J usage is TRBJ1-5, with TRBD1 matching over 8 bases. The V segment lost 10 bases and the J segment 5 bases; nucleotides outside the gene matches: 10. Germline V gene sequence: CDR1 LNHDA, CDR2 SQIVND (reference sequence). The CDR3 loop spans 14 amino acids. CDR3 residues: CATLSGQGDQPQHF. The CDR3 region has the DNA TGTGCCACCCTTAGCGGACAGGGCGATCAGCCCCAGCATTTT.

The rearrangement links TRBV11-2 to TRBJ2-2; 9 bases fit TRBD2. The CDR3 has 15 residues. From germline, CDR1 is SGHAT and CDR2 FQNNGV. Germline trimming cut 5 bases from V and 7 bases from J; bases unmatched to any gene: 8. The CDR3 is CASSLELAGGGELFF. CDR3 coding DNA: TGTGCCAGCAGCCTTGAACTAGCGGGCGGCGGGGAGCTGTTTTTT. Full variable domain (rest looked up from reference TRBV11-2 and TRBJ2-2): EAGVAQSPRYKIIEKRQSVAFWCNPISGHATLYWYQQILGQGPKLLIQFQNNGVVDDSQLPKDRFSAERLKGVDSTLKIQPAKLEDSAVYLCASSLELAGGGELFFGEGSRLTVL.

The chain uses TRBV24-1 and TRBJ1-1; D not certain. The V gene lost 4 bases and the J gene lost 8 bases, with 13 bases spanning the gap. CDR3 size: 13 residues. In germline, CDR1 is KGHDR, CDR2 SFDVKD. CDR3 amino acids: CATSEGSNREAFF. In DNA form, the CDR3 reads TGTGCCACCAGTGAGGGCAGCAACCGAGAAGCTTTCTTT.

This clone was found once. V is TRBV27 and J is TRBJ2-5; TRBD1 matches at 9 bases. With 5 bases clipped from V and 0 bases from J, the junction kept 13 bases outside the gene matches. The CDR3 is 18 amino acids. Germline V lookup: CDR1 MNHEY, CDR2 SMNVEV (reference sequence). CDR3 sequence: CASSPNRYTGGDQETQYF. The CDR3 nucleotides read TGTGCCAGCAGTCCAAATAGGTATACAGGGGGCGACCAAGAGACCCAGTACTTC.

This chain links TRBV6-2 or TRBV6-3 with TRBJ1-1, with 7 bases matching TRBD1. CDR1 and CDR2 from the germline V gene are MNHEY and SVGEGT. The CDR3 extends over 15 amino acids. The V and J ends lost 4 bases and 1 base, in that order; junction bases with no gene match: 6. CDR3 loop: CASSSGRGENTEAFF. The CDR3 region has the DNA TGTGCCAGCAGTTCCGGCAGGGGGGAGAACACTGAAGCTTTCTTT.

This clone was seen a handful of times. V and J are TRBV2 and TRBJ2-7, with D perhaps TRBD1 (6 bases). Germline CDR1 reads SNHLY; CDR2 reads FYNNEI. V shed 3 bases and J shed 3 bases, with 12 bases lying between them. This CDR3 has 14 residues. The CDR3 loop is CASSDTGRVYEQYF. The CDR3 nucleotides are TGTGCCAGCAGTGATACAGGGCGAGTCTACGAGCAGTACTTC.

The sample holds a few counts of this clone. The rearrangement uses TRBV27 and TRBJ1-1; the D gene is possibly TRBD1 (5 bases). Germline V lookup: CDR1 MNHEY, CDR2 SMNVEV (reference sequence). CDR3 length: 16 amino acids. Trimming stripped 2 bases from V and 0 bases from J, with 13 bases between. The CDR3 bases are TGTGCCAGCAGTTTAATCCAGGGCGGGATGAACACTGAAGCTTTCTTT. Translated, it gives CASSLIQGGMNTEAFF.

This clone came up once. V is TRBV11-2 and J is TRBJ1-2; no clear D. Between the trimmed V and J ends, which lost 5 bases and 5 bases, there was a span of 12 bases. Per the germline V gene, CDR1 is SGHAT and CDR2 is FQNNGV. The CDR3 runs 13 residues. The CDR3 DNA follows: TGTGCCAGCAGCCCAGCGGCGGAATATGGCTACACCTTC. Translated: CASSPAAEYGYTF.

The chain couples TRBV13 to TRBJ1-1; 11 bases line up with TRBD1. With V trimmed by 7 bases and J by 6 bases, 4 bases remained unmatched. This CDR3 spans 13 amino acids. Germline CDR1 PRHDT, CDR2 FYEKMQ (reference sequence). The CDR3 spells CASTEDRGPEAFF. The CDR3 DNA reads TGTGCCAGCACCGAGGACAGGGGGCCTGAAGCTTTCTTT. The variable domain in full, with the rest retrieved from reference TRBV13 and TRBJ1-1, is AAGVIQSPRHLIKEKRETATLKCYPIPRHDTVYWYQQGPGQDPQFLISFYEKMQSDKGSIPDRFSAQQFSDYHSELNMSSLELGDSALYFCASTEDRGPEAFFGQGTRLTVV.

The CDR3 DNA is TGTGCCACCAGTGGGGGGGTTCTGGGAGATACGCAGTATTTT. Its translation: CATSGGVLGDTQYF. The V call is TRBV24-1, the J call TRBJ2-3; a weak D match, TRBD2 (6 bases). The germline V gene encodes CDR1 KGHDR and CDR2 SFDVKD. Deletions cut 5 bases from V and 5 bases from J, with 13 bases between. This CDR3 comprises 14 residues.